This TCR beta chain was sequenced for a study of beta chain features in type 1 diabetes. Overall study context: Taken together, all samples contributed more than 90,000,000 examined sorted cells.

Concerning this clone: No antigen is known for it.

Donors underwent one heparinised blood draw, around 100 mL on average. Study outcomes and limitations: Since sequencing was performed on cDNA, cells with high TCR expression could be over-represented. Patients with Type 1 diabetes showed moderately but significantly shorter TCRB CDR3s in all four CD4+ subsets.

The junction had 7 bases not matched to a gene; V was cut back by 1 base and J by 2 bases. CDR3 length: 17 residues. Germline V CDR1 and CDR2: SGHRS, YFSETQ. The isolated RNA, all of it, was reverse transcribed, so expressed TCRB transcripts were what got sequenced. TCRdb's copy holds only in-frame clones and misses some; the assay was immunoSEQ multiplex PCR. In the table there are 200,000 to 300,000 clones, approximately 10% of which are singletons. The material sequenced was naive CD4+ T cells from blood. The chain joins TRBV5-1 to TRBJ2-2; TRBD2 agrees at 8 bases. The sequence derives from a young man with type 1 diabetes. The CDR3 sequence is CASSLTTAGENTGELFF. CDR3 nucleotides: TGCGCCAGCAGCTTGACTACAGCGGGGGAAAACACCGGGGAGCTGTTTTTT.